The source of this TCR beta chain is a study of cytomegalovirus exposure and HLA in healthy donors. The study ran its PCR with 60 Vbeta and 13 Jbeta primers. Sequencing used immunoSEQ multiplex PCR; TCRdb keeps in-frame clones, though not all of them. Of more than 110,000 clones in the sample, about 82% were seen once. The sample holds a few counts of this clone. Its cognate antigen is unknown. This CDR3 region has 15 residues. CDR1 is MNHEY, CDR2 SVGAGI, per germline. The ends lost 4 bases at V and 3 bases at J; junction bases unmatched: 6. Broader study findings: As immune exposure information, only CMV serostatus was available. It was shown in a later analysis that HLA-associated TCR beta chains were more clonally expanded than other, equally common chains. Investigators reported 150 to 200 TCR beta chains as tied to cytomegalovirus. The majority of TCR sequences were rare, yet some public TCRs appeared in many donors.

Source material: PBMCs. The source of this sequence is a man aged 25-45 years in good health and CMV-seronegative. The chain carries TRBV6-5 and TRBJ1-1; TRBD1 matches 9 bases. The CDR3 loop is CASSSTGGKDTEAFF. CDR3 sequence (DNA): TGTGCCAGCAGTTCCACAGGGGGCAAAGACACTGAAGCTTTCTTT.